Included here is one T cell receptor beta chain sequence, with context. Its antigen is unknown. Sequencing was performed with immunoSEQ multiplex PCR; in TCRdb, only in-frame clones are kept and a portion is missing. The table shows over 65,000 clones, with roughly four fifths occurring only once. Per germline, CDR1 MDHEN and CDR2 SYDVKM. The CDR3 consists of 14 residues. V was pared by 1 base and J by 6 bases, with 12 bases between. The sample originates from a study of OX40 agonist ivuxolimab in advanced cancers. Study-level information: The dose-escalation cohort was just under 85% male, with a mean age of 60 years, ranging about 20 to 85. Prior therapy, whether anti-PD-1, anti-PD-L1 or anti-CTLA-4, was allowed, and 30% to 40% had some.

The study's findings and limits: Fewer expanded clones were found on average in CD4+ than in CD8+ T cells.

The investigators sampled blood at baseline, at cycle 4 day 1, and at cycle 7 day 1. The J gene is TRBJ2-5, the V gene TRBV28; D call uncertain. Sequencing was performed on CD4+ or CD8+ T cells sorted from blood, taken in a trial of the OX40 agonist ivuxolimab. The sequence came from an adult with an advanced solid tumor such as melanoma, head and neck, liver or kidney cancer. The CDR3 nucleotides are TGTGCCAGCAGTTTATCGCGGCGGATACAGACCCAGTACTTC. Amino acid sequence: CASSLSRRIQTQYF.